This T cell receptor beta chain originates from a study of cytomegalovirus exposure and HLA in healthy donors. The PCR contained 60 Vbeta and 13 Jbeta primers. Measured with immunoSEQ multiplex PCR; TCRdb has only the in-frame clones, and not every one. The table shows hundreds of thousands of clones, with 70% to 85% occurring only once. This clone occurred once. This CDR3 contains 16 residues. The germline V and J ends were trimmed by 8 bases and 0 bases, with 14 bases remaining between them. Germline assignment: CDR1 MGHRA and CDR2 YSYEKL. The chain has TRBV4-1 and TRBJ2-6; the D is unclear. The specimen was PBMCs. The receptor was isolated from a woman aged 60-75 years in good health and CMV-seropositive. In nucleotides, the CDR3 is TGCGCCAGCGGCCTACTTTCTCACTCTGGGGCCAACGTCCTGACTTTC. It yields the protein CASGLLSHSGANVLTF.